A selection of T cell receptor beta chains follows, all from one sample in a study of response to subunit inactivated influenza vaccine. TCRdb passed the RT-PCR reads through MiXCR, listing each CDR3 protein once. The sample yields 300,000 to 350,000 distinct CDR3 sequences, about 20% seen once. This material consisted of PBMCs from blood, taken approximately 20 months after vaccination. Every receptor here comes from a man aged 50-75 years who received an inactivated influenza vaccine. CDR3s include the opening cysteine and the closing phenylalanine or tryptophan. Fields, in order: CDR3 DNA, CDR3 protein, J gene, clone size, V gene, D gene. A D gene is named only where the DNA matches it firmly. Not all rows give a size; the values are once, few, many and, for expanded clones, a class.

CDR3 DNA: TGCAGTGCTAGAGTTGGGACAGCGAATTCACCCCTCCACTTT
CDR3 protein: CSARVGTANSPLHF
J gene: TRBJ1-6
clone size: few
V gene: TRBV20-1
D gene: TRBD1

CDR3 DNA: TGTGCTAGCAGCTCGGGACGGAACACAAGAGGGACCCAGTACTTC
CDR3 protein: CASSSGRNTRGTQYF
J gene: TRBJ2-5
clone size: few
V gene: TRBV7-7
D gene: -

CDR3 DNA: TGCGCCAGCAGCTCCCAGGTTACCCTGGGCACAGATACGCAGTATTTT
CDR3 protein: CASSSQVTLGTDTQYF
J gene: TRBJ2-3
clone size: -
V gene: TRBV5-1
D gene: -

CDR3 DNA: TGCAGCGTCTCTAAAGGGGTGAACACTGAAGCTTTCTTT
CDR3 protein: CSVSKGVNTEAFF
J gene: TRBJ1-1
clone size: few
V gene: TRBV29-1
D gene: -

CDR3 DNA: TGTGCCAGCAGCGCCCCTCCGGCAGGGAGAAGCTACAATGAGCAGTTCTTC
CDR3 protein: CASSAPPAGRSYNEQFF
J gene: TRBJ2-1
clone size: -
V gene: TRBV7-2
D gene: -

CDR3 DNA: TGCAGTGCTCCTGGACCCGCCGAACATGGCTACACCTTC
CDR3 protein: CSAPGPAEHGYTF
J gene: TRBJ1-2
clone size: -
V gene: TRBV20-1
D gene: -

CDR3 DNA: TGCGCCAGCAGCTTGAACCTGGACTCTGGGGCCAACGTCCTGACTTTC
CDR3 protein: CASSLNLDSGANVLTF
J gene: TRBJ2-6
clone size: -
V gene: TRBV5-1
D gene: -

CDR3 DNA: TGTGCCAGCAGTTTGAAGGCGGTCCCCTTGACCCAGTACTTC
CDR3 protein: CASSLKAVPLTQYF
J gene: TRBJ2-5
clone size: -
V gene: TRBV28
D gene: -

CDR3 DNA: TGTGCCAGCAGCAGAGGAAGGACAGTATCTGCAACTAATGAAAAACTGTTTTTT
CDR3 protein: CASSRGRTVSATNEKLFF
J gene: TRBJ1-4
clone size: -
V gene: TRBV7-8
D gene: -

CDR3 DNA: TGTGCCAGCAGCTTAATGGGTTCCAGCAATCAGCCCCAGCATTTT
CDR3 protein: CASSLMGSSNQPQHF
J gene: TRBJ1-5
clone size: -
V gene: TRBV7-2
D gene: -

CDR3 DNA: TGTGCCAGCAGTAGGGGACAGGGTTCCAACACTGAAGCTTTCTTT
CDR3 protein: CASSRGQGSNTEAFF
J gene: TRBJ1-1
clone size: few
V gene: TRBV6-1
D gene: TRBD1

CDR3 DNA: TGCGCCAGCAGCTTGTCCCCCCAGAGGAACACCGGGGAGCTGTTTTTT
CDR3 protein: CASSLSPQRNTGELFF
J gene: TRBJ2-2
clone size: -
V gene: TRBV5-1
D gene: -

CDR3 DNA: TGTGCCAGCAGCTTGCGGGACAGGCGGGATGAAAAACTGTTTTTT
CDR3 protein: CASSLRDRRDEKLFF
J gene: TRBJ1-4
clone size: many
V gene: TRBV5-5
D gene: TRBD1

CDR3 DNA: TGTGCCAGCACCCGGGGGGACCCCACAGATACGCAGTATTTT
CDR3 protein: CASTRGDPTDTQYF
J gene: TRBJ2-3
clone size: -
V gene: TRBV6-2/TRBV6-3
D gene: TRBD2

CDR3 DNA: TGTGCCAGCACCCTCTACCGGGGGACTGAAGCTTTCTTT
CDR3 protein: CASTLYRGTEAFF
J gene: TRBJ1-1
clone size: -
V gene: TRBV6-1
D gene: -

CDR3 DNA: TGCGCCAGCAGCCAAGTGGGTAACGCAGATACGCAGTATTTT
CDR3 protein: CASSQVGNADTQYF
J gene: TRBJ2-3
clone size: many
V gene: TRBV4-1
D gene: -

CDR3 DNA: TGTGCCAGCAGTAGAACCGGAGGGTACGAGACCCAGTACTTC
CDR3 protein: CASSRTGGYETQYF
J gene: TRBJ2-5
clone size: -
V gene: TRBV25-1
D gene: -

CDR3 DNA: TGTGCCACCAGCAGAGATCGATGGACAGCTTCGGATGAGCAGTTCTTC
CDR3 protein: CATSRDRWTASDEQFF
J gene: TRBJ2-1
clone size: -
V gene: TRBV15
D gene: -